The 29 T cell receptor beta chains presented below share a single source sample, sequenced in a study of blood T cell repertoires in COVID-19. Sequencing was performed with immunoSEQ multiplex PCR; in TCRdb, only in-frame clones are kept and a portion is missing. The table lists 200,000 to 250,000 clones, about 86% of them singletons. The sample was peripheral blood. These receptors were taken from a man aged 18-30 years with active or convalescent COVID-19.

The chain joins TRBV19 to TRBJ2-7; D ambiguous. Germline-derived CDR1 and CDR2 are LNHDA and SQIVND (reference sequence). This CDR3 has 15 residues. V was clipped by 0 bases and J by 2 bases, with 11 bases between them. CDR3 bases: TGTGCCAGTAGTATAGACAGGTTTGGGCCCTACGAGCAGTACTTC. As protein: CASSIDRFGPYEQYF.

The DNA for the CDR3 is TGTGCCAGCAGTTTTGTCTGGAGGGGCCAAGAGACCCAGTACTTC. Protein product: CASSFVWRGQETQYF. J is TRBJ2-5 and V is TRBV27; possibly TRBD2 for D (6 bases). The CDR3 extends over 15 amino acids. V gave up 3 bases and J gave up 1 base, with 12 bases separating them. Germline V CDR1 and CDR2: MNHEY, SMNVEV (reference sequence).

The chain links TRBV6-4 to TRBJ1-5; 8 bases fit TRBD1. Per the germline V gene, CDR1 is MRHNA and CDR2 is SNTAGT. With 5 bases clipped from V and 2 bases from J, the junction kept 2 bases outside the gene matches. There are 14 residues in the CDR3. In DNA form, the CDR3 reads TGTGCCAGCAGTCTACAGGGGGGCAATCAGCCCCAGCATTTT. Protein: CASSLQGGNQPQHF.

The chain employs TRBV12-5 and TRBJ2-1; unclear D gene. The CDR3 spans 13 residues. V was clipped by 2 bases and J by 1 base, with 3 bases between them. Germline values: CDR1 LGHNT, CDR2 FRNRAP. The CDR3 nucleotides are TGTGCTAGTGGTTTGCAGTCCTACAATGAGCAGTTCTTC. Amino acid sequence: CASGLQSYNEQFF.

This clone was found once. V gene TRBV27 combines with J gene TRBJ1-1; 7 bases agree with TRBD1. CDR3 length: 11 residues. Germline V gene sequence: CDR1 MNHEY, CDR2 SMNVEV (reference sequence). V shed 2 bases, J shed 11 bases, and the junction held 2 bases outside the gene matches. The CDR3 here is CASSLRGQAFF. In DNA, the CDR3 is TGTGCCAGCAGTTTAAGGGGGCAGGCTTTCTTT.

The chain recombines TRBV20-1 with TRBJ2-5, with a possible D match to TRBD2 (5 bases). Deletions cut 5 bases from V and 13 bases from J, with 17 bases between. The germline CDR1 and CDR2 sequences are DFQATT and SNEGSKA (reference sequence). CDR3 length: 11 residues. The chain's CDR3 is CSAALRGVSYF. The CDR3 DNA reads TGCAGTGCTGCCCTTCGGGGAGTCTCGTACTTC.

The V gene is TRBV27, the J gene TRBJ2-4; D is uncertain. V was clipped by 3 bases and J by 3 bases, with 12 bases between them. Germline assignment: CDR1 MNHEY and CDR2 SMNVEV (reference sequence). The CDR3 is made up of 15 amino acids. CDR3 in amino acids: CASSFTYRGKNIQYF. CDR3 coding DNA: TGTGCCAGCAGTTTCACCTACCGAGGCAAAAACATTCAGTACTTC.

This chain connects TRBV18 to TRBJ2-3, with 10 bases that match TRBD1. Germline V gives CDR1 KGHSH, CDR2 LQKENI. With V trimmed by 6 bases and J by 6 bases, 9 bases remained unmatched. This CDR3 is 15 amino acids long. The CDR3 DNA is TGTGCCAGCTCGCAGGGGACAGGGGATTCCGATACGCAGTATTTT. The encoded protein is CASSQGTGDSDTQYF.

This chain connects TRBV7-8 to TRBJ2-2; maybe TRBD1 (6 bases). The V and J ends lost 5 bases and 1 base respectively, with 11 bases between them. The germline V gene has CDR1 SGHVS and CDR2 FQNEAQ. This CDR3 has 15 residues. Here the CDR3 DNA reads TGTGCCAGCAGCCCACCGGACAGGAACACCGGGGAGCTGTTTTTT. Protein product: CASSPPDRNTGELFF.

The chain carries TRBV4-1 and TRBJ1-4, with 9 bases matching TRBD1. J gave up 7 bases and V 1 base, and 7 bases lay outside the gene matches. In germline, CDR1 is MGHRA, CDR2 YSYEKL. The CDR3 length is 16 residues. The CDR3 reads CASSQAGQGMSEKLFF. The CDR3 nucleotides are TGCGCCAGCAGCCAAGCGGGACAGGGAATGAGTGAAAAACTGTTTTTT.

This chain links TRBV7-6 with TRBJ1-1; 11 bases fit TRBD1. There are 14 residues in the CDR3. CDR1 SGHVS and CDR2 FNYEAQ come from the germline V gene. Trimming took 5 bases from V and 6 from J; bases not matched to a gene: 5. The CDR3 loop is CASSPRGQGAEAFF. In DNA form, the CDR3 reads TGTGCCAGCAGCCCCCGGGGACAGGGGGCTGAAGCTTTCTTT.

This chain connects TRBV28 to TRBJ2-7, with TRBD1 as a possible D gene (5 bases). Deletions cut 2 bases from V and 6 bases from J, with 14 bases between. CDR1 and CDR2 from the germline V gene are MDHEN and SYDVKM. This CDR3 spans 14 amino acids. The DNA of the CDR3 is TGTGCCAGCAGTTTAGGTTCGGTTAGGGGCGAGCAGTACTTC. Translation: CASSLGSVRGEQYF.

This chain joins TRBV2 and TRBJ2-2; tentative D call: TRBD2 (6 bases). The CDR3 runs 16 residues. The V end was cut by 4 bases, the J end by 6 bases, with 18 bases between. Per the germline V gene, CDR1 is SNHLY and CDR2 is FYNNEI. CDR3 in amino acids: CASSGVDGGRAGELFF. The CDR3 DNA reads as TGTGCCAGCAGTGGGGTGGACGGGGGACGGGCCGGGGAGCTGTTTTTT.

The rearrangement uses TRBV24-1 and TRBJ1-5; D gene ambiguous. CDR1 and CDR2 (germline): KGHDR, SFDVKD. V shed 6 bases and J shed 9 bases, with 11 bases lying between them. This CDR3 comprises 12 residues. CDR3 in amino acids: CATSLITGPQHF. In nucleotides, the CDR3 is TGTGCCACCAGTCTTATCACCGGGCCCCAGCATTTT.

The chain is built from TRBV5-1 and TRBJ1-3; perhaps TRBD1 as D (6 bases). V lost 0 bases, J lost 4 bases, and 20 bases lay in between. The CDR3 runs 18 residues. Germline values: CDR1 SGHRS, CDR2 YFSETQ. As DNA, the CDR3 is TGCGCCAGCAGCTTGGTATCGCCGATACAGGGCTCCGGAAACACCATATATTTT. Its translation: CASSLVSPIQGSGNTIYF.

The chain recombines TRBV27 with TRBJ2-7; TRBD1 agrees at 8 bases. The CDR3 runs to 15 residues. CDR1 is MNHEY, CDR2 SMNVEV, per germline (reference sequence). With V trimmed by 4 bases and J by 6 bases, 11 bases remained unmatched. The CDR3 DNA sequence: TGTGCCAGCAGTTCTCATCAGGGGGCTTATGGCGAGCAGTACTTC. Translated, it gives CASSSHQGAYGEQYF.

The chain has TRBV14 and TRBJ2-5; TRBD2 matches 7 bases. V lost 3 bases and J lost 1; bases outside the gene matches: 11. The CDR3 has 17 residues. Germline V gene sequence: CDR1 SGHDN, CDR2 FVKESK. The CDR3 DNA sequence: TGTGCCAGCAGCCACACCGCTAGCGGCAAACTCCAAGAGACCCAGTACTTC. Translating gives CASSHTASGKLQETQYF.

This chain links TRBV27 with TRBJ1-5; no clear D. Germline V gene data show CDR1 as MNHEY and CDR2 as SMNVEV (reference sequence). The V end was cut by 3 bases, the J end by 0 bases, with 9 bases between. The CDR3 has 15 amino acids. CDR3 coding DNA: TGTGCCAGCAGTTTGTCCGTAAATAGCAATCAGCCCCAGCATTTT. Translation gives CASSLSVNSNQPQHF.

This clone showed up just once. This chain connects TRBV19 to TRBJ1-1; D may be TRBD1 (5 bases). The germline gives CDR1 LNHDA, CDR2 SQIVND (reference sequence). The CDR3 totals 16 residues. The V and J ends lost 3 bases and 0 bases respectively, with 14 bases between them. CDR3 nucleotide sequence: TGTGCCAGTAGTATTGGGGCGGGATTAATGAACACTGAAGCTTTCTTT. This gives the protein CASSIGAGLMNTEAFF.

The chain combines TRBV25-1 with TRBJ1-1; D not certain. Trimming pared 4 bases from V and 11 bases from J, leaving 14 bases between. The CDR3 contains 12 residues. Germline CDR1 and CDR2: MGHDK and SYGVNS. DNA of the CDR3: TGTGCCAGCAGTGGAGCACGGAGAGACGCTTTCTTT. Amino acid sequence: CASSGARRDAFF.

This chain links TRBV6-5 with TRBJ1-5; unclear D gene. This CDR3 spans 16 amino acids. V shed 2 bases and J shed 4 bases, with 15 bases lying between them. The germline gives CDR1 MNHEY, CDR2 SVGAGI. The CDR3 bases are TGTGCCAGCAGTTACGGGGTTCCAACGGGAAATCAGCCCCAGCATTTT. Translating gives CASSYGVPTGNQPQHF.

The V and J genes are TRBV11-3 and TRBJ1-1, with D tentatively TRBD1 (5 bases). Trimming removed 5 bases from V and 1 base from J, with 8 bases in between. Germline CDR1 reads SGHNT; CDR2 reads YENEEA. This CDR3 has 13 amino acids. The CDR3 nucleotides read TGTGCCAGCAGCACCGGGGGGAACACTGAAGCTTTCTTT. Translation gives CASSTGGNTEAFF.

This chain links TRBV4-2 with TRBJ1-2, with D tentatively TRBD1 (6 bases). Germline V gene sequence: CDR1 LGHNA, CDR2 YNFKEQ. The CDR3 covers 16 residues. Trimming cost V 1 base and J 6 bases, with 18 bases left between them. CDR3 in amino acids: CASSQARGGSSNGYTF. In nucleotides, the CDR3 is TGTGCCAGCAGCCAAGCTAGGGGGGGGTCTAGCAATGGCTACACCTTC.

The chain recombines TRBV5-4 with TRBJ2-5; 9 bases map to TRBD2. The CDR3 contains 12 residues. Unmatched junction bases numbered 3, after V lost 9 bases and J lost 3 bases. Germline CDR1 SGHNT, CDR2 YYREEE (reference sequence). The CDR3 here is CATASGEETQYF. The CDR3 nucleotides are TGTGCCACCGCTAGCGGGGAAGAGACCCAGTACTTC.

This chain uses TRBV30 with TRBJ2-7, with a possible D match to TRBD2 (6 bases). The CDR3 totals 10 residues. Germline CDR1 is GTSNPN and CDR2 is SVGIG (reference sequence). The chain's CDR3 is CAGGRGAEYF. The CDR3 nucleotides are TGTGCGGGGGGTAGGGGAGCGGAGTACTTC.

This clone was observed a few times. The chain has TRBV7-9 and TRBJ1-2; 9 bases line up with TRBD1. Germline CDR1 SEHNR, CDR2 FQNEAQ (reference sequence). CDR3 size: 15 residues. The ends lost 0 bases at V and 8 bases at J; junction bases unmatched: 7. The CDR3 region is CASSLAQQGARGYTF. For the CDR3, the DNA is TGTGCCAGCAGCTTAGCCCAACAGGGGGCGCGCGGCTACACCTTC.

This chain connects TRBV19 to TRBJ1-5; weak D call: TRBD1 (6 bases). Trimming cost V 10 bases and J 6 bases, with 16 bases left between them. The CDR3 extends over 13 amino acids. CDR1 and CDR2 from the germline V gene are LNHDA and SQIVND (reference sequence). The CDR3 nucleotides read TGTGCCACCCAGCCAGGGGTGGCTCAGCCCCAGCATTTT. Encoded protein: CATQPGVAQPQHF. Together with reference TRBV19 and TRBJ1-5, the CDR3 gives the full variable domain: DGGITQSPKYLFRKEGQNVTLSCEQNLNHDAMYWYRQDPGQGLRLIYYSQIVNDFQKGDIAEGYSVSREKKESFPLTVTSAQKNPTAFYLCATQPGVAQPQHFGDGTRLSIL.

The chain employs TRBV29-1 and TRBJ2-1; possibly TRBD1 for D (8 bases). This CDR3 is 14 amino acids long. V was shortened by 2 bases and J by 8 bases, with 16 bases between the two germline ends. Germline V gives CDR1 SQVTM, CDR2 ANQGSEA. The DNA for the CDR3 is TGCAGCGTTGAACAACAGGGGGGGGCCCATGAGCAGTTCTTC. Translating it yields CSVEQQGGAHEQFF.

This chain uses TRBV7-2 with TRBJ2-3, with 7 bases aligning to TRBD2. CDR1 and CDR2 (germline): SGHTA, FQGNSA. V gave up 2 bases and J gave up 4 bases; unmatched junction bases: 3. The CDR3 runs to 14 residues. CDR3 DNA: TGTGCCAGCAGCTTAAGACTAGCCGCAGATACGCAGTATTTT. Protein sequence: CASSLRLAADTQYF.